The following is a T cell receptor beta chain sequence with its context. Antigen unknown. Sequencing was performed with immunoSEQ multiplex PCR; in TCRdb, only in-frame clones are kept and a portion is missing. The sample holds more than 9,000 clones, around 82% seen once. The data stem from a study of immune evolution from preneoplasia to lung adenocarcinoma. There are 14 residues in the CDR3. Germline V gene data show CDR1 as SGHAT and CDR2 as FQNNGV. The V end was cut by 3 bases, the J end by 4 bases, with 10 bases between. General study results and limits: Top clone frequencies peaked in normal lung, apparently declining through invasive adenocarcinoma.

The chain employs TRBV11-2 and TRBJ2-1; D possibly corresponds to TRBD2 (7 bases). Sequenced sample: FFPE minimally invasive lung adenocarcinoma tissue. The TCR was taken from a person in their 70s with lung adenocarcinoma. The CDR3 DNA reads as TGTGCCAGCAGCTTCGGGGGGCGATACAATGAGCAGTTCTTC. As protein: CASSFGGRYNEQFF.